Listed below are T cell receptor beta chains from one sample, sequenced in a study of blood T cell repertoires in COVID-19. The table came from immunoSEQ multiplex PCR; TCRdb's copy has only in-frame clones and leaves some out. The table lists fewer than 250,000 clones, 84% of them singletons, with about 4% in the top ten. Source material: peripheral blood. The source of these receptors is a man between 45 and 60 years old with acute or convalescent COVID-19. Both conserved end residues are part of each CDR3. The D gene is left open where the match is weak. Rows give clone size only sometimes, using once, few, many, or a class for an expanded clone.

v_gene	d_gene	abundance	j_gene	CDR3nt	CDR3aa
TRBV7-7	TRBD2	-	TRBJ2-7	TGTGCTAGCAGCTTTGGCGGGGGGGCCTCTGACGAGCAGTACTTC	CASSFGGGASDEQYF
TRBV19	-	-	TRBJ2-7	TGTGCCCACAGGAGGGGACAGTTC	CAHRRGQF
TRBV10-3	-	-	TRBJ2-2	TGTGCCATCACCCAGGGGGGCACCGGGGAGCTGTTTTTT	CAITQGGTGELFF
TRBV5-1	-	-	TRBJ1-1	TGCGCCAGCAGCCTCACGGGGGGGAACACTGAAGCTTTCTTT	CASSLTGGNTEAFF
TRBV18	-	-	TRBJ1-5	TGTGCCAGCTCACTCACCCGAACAGGGACGATCGGGGATCAGCCCCAGCATTTT	CASSLTRTGTIGDQPQHF
TRBV30	TRBD1	-	TRBJ1-4	TGTGCCTGGAGTGACGGACAGGGAAATGAAAAACTGTTTTTT	CAWSDGQGNEKLFF
TRBV19	TRBD1	-	TRBJ1-2	TGTGCCAGTAGTCCCCCGACTCAGGGGGCCTCTCGCTCGCATGGCTACACCTTC	CASSPPTQGASRSHGYTF
TRBV7-6	-	-	TRBJ1-4	TGTGCCAGCAGCCCGCCAGGGGTTGAAAAACTGTTTTTT	CASSPPGVEKLFF
TRBV7-9	-	once	TRBJ1-3	TGTGCCAGCACCTTAGGTACTGGAAACACCATATATTTT	CASTLGTGNTIYF
TRBV10-3	-	-	TRBJ1-1	TGTGCCATCAGTGAGACAGTGAACACTGAAGCTTTCTTT	CAISETVNTEAFF